This record concerns one T cell receptor beta chain sequence. Its matching antigen is unknown. This specimen comes from a study of T cell responses to AZD1222 COVID-19 vaccine. Measured with immunoSEQ multiplex PCR; TCRdb has only the in-frame clones, and not every one. The sample has 130,000 to 150,000 clones, approximately 90% seen once. Study-wide results and limits: Donor demographics were predominantly white British with a female majority; clonal diversity may be underestimated. Two AZD1222 doses significantly raised spike-specific TCR breadth and depth over controls. Seropositive AZD1222 recipients at baseline numbered only five or six.

The CDR3 totals 14 residues. V lost 6 bases and J lost 1; bases outside the gene matches: 4. Germline CDR1 is SGHTA and CDR2 is FQGNSA. The V gene is TRBV7-2, the J gene TRBJ2-3, with 7 positions matching TRBD1. The receptor comes from an adult in good health. The specimen was peripheral blood, collected on day 0 of AZD1222 vaccination. Here the CDR3 DNA reads TGTGCCAGCAGTGGGACAGTAGGCACAGATACGCAGTATTTT. Translated, it gives CASSGTVGTDTQYF. Full variable domain (remainder filled in from reference TRBV7-2 and TRBJ2-3): GAGVSQSPSNKVTEKGKDVELRCDPISGHTALYWYRQSLGQGLEFLIYFQGNSAPDKSGLPSDRFSAERTGGSVSTLTIQRTQQEDSAVYLCASSGTVGTDTQYFGPGTRLTVL.